These 28 T cell receptor beta chains came from one sample sequenced in a study of cytomegalovirus exposure and HLA in healthy donors. A multiplex PCR was run with 60 Vbeta primers and 13 Jbeta primers. Here immunoSEQ multiplex PCR was the method, and the copy in TCRdb shows in-frame clones only, minus some. The table records about 180,000 clones, over 75% of them present only once. The sample comprised PBMCs. These receptors were collected from a woman aged 45 to 65 in good health and CMV-seronegative.

This chain links TRBV11-2 with TRBJ1-1; D remains ambiguous. The germline V and J ends were trimmed by 5 bases and 1 base, with 8 bases remaining between them. The germline gives CDR1 SGHAT, CDR2 FQNNGV. The CDR3 contains 13 residues. In DNA, the CDR3 is TGTGCCAGCAGCCTCGAGGCGAACACTGAAGCTTTCTTT. It codes for CASSLEANTEAFF.

CDR3 nucleotides: TGTGCCAGCAGCCAAACTAGCGACACAGATACGCAGTATTTT. Residues: CASSQTSDTDTQYF. V gene TRBV4-2 combines with J gene TRBJ2-3, with 7 positions matching TRBD2. Germline V CDR1 and CDR2: LGHNA, YNFKEQ. The V segment lost 2 bases and the J segment 2 bases; nucleotides outside the gene matches: 1. This CDR3 has 14 amino acids.

The chain's CDR3 is CASSPSGTAYEQYF. As DNA, the CDR3 is TGTGCCAGCAGCCCCTCGGGGACAGCGTACGAGCAGTACTTC. The J gene is TRBJ2-7, the V gene TRBV9, with 7 nucleotides matching TRBD1. The CDR3 has 14 residues. The germline CDR1 and CDR2 sequences are SGDLS and YYNGEE. Losses at the gene ends were 4 bases for V and 4 bases for J; bases not matched to a gene: 8.

The V gene is TRBV7-2, the J gene TRBJ2-5; the D is unclear. V was shortened by 4 bases and J by 1 base, with 16 bases between the two germline ends. The CDR3 runs to 16 residues. Per the germline V gene, CDR1 is SGHTA and CDR2 is FQGNSA. Here the CDR3 reads CASSSRLSAGQETQYF. In DNA form, the CDR3 reads TGTGCCAGCAGCTCTAGGTTGTCTGCCGGCCAAGAGACCCAGTACTTC.

This chain connects TRBV5-6 to TRBJ2-1; 9 bases line up with TRBD2. Germline CDR1 reads SGHDT; CDR2 reads YYEEEE. J was trimmed by 4 bases and V by 0 bases; bases with no gene match: 8. The CDR3 length is 17 residues. The DNA for the CDR3 is TGTGCCAGCAGCTTGGTTACTGGGACTAGCCCTTACAATGAGCAGTTCTTC. Protein product: CASSLVTGTSPYNEQFF.

This clone was counted between two and nine times. The chain combines TRBV19 with TRBJ1-5; D is ambiguous. The V and J ends lost 5 bases and 1 base respectively, with 12 bases between them. The CDR3 runs to 15 residues. CDR1 and CDR2 (germline): LNHDA, SQIVND (reference sequence). The CDR3 region is CASSQDPGSNQPQHF. As DNA, the CDR3 is TGTGCCAGTAGTCAGGACCCGGGGAGCAATCAGCCCCAGCATTTT. The full variable domain, with the rest looked up from reference TRBV19 and TRBJ1-5, is DGGITQSPKYLFRKEGQNVTLSCEQNLNHDAMYWYRQDPGQGLRLIYYSQIVNDFQKGDIAEGYSVSREKKESFPLTVTSAQKNPTAFYLCASSQDPGSNQPQHFGDGTRLSIL.

This rearrangement joins TRBV10-3 to TRBJ2-5; 9 bases are a match to TRBD2. Germline trimming cut 2 bases from V and 2 bases from J; bases unmatched to any gene: 3. The germline V gene encodes CDR1 ENHRY and CDR2 SYGVKD. CDR3 length equals 15 residues. The chain's CDR3 is CAISEPAGGQETQYF. CDR3 DNA: TGTGCCATCAGTGAGCCAGCGGGGGGACAAGAGACCCAGTACTTC.

This sequence joins TRBV5-1 and TRBJ2-7, with D perhaps TRBD2 (6 bases). This CDR3 contains 15 residues. Germline loops: CDR1 SGHRS, CDR2 YFSETQ. Deletions cut 0 bases from V and 4 bases from J, with 14 bases between. Here the CDR3 DNA reads TGCGCCAGCAGCTTGGCGGGGAGGCCGGAATACGAGCAGTACTTC. Its protein is CASSLAGRPEYEQYF.

On this clone: One end of the junction is discordant with germline, which a read error may explain. This rearrangement joins TRBV28 to TRBJ1-1, with 10 bases aligning to TRBD1. CDR1 and CDR2 from the germline V gene are MDHEN and SYDVKM. The CDR3 runs to 14 residues. The CDR3 DNA reads as TGTGCCAGCAGTTCCCGGGACAGGGGAACTGAAGCTTTCTTC. It translates to CASSSRDRGTEAFF.

The rearrangement joins TRBV5-1 to TRBJ2-1; 8 nucleotides align to TRBD2. The V segment lost 0 bases and the J segment 15 bases; nucleotides outside the gene matches: 8. The CDR3 runs to 13 residues. CDR1 is SGHRS and CDR2 is YFSETQ in the germline V gene. CDR3 in DNA: TGCGCCAGCAGCTTGGAAATAGCGGGACCCCGGTTCTTC. Translating gives CASSLEIAGPRFF.

This sequence joins TRBV5-1 and TRBJ2-1; no firm D call. Germline V lookup: CDR1 SGHRS, CDR2 YFSETQ. With 0 bases removed from V and 5 bases from J, the gap between germline ends came to 9 bases. The CDR3 spans 14 residues. CDR3: CASSLATANNEQFF. The CDR3 bases are TGCGCCAGCAGCTTGGCTACAGCCAACAATGAGCAGTTCTTC.

The CDR3 region is CASSYRSTGYSSYEQYF. The CDR3 region has the DNA TGTGCCAGCAGTTACCGATCTACAGGGTATAGCTCCTACGAGCAGTACTTC. This chain links TRBV6-8 with TRBJ2-7; TRBD1 is a possible D gene (6 bases). The CDR3 has 17 residues. Per germline, CDR1 MNHGY and CDR2 SAAAGT. V lost 2 bases to trimming and J lost 0 bases, with 17 bases between them.

The chain recombines TRBV28 with TRBJ2-1, with D possibly being TRBD2 (6 bases). Trimming stripped 4 bases from V and 0 bases from J, with 16 bases between. There are 17 residues in the CDR3. Germline V CDR1 and CDR2: MDHEN, SYDVKM. As DNA, the CDR3 is TGTGCCAGCAGTTCCCATCGGAGGGATAGCTCCTACAATGAGCAGTTCTTC. It is translated as CASSSHRRDSSYNEQFF.

This chain links TRBV7-9 with TRBJ2-5; perhaps TRBD2 as D (5 bases). V lost 4 bases to trimming and J lost 5 bases, with 14 bases between them. This CDR3 is built from 14 residues. CDR1 is SEHNR, CDR2 FQNEAQ, per germline (reference sequence). The CDR3 DNA reads as TGTGCCAGCAGCTCCGTTAAAGGGAGTGAGACCCAGTACTTC. This gives the protein CASSSVKGSETQYF.

The chain is built from TRBV13 and TRBJ1-3; D call uncertain. Germline V lookup: CDR1 PRHDT, CDR2 FYEKMQ (reference sequence). The length of the CDR3 is 14 residues. The V end was cut by 5 bases, the J end by 2 bases, with 10 bases between. This CDR3 is CASSHPRPGNTIYF. The CDR3 bases are TGTGCCAGCAGCCACCCGCGCCCTGGAAACACCATATATTTT.

This clone was observed once. This chain links TRBV29-1 with TRBJ2-1; tentatively, D is TRBD1 (6 bases). CDR1 is SQVTM and CDR2 is ANQGSEA in the germline V gene. V dropped 7 bases and J dropped 2 bases, with 12 bases sitting between them. The CDR3 totals 13 residues. CDR3 DNA sequence: TGCAGCGGGCACAGGGTTCCCTACAATGAGCAGTTCTTC. Translation: CSGHRVPYNEQFF.

This clone was picked up a small number of times. The chain recombines TRBV5-6 with TRBJ1-6, with TRBD1 identical over 7 bases. Germline values: CDR1 SGHDT, CDR2 YYEEEE. The length of the CDR3 is 15 residues. V was pared by 2 bases and J by 9 bases, with 8 bases of the junction left unmatched. CDR3 region: CASSLPGQKSSPLHF. CDR3 sequence (DNA): TGTGCCAGCAGCTTACCGGGACAGAAGAGTTCACCCCTCCACTTT.

The chain links TRBV30 to TRBJ1-1; 11 bases map to TRBD1. CDR3 length: 16 amino acids. The germline V gene encodes CDR1 GTSNPN and CDR2 SVGIG (reference sequence). With V trimmed by 5 bases and J by 5 bases, 13 bases remained unmatched. The CDR3 reads CAWATGQGAGVTEAFF. The CDR3 DNA is TGTGCCTGGGCGACTGGACAGGGGGCCGGGGTTACTGAAGCTTTCTTT.

The V gene is TRBV7-3, the J gene TRBJ2-1; D might be TRBD2 (7 bases). CDR1 SGHTA and CDR2 FQGTGA come from the germline V gene. Trimming removed 5 bases from V and 5 bases from J, with 16 bases in between. The CDR3 length is 15 residues. The CDR3 loop is CASSLGAGAHNEQFF. Here the CDR3 DNA reads TGTGCCAGCAGCCTAGGGGCGGGGGCCCACAATGAGCAGTTCTTC.

The chain employs TRBV10-2 and TRBJ2-1, with 8 bases matching TRBD2. Looked up from germline, CDR1 is WSHSY and CDR2 is SAAADI. The V gene end was trimmed by 4 bases and the J gene end by 4 bases; junction bases not matched to a gene: 9. The CDR3 covers 16 residues. CDR3 amino acids: CASSAREGNPYNEQFF. The CDR3 DNA is TGCGCCAGCAGTGCCCGGGAGGGGAATCCGTACAATGAGCAGTTCTTC.

The CDR3 loop reads CASSFLGTSYNEQFF. CDR3 DNA sequence: TGTGCCAGCAGCTTTCTCGGTACTTCCTACAATGAGCAGTTCTTC. V usage is TRBV5-4 and J usage is TRBJ2-1; D is undetermined. This CDR3 is built from 15 residues. CDR1 and CDR2 from the germline V gene are SGHNT and YYREEE (reference sequence). With 2 bases removed from V and 1 base from J, the gap between germline ends came to 10 bases.

The genes are TRBV6-1 and TRBJ1-5; D is unresolved. The CDR3 runs 15 residues. Trimming removed 1 base at V and 3 bases at J, with 10 bases between. CDR1 is MNHNS, CDR2 SASEGT, per germline. The DNA of the CDR3 is TGTGCCAGCAGTGAAGGTTACAGCCTCAATCAGCCCCAGCATTTT. It codes for CASSEGYSLNQPQHF.

CDR3 residues: CASSVGTSGRGEQYF. The CDR3 DNA follows: TGTGCCAGCAGCGTAGGAACTAGCGGGAGGGGCGAGCAGTACTTC. V gene TRBV9 combines with J gene TRBJ2-7; 13 positions match TRBD2. This CDR3 has 15 residues. Trimming at V came to 0 bases and at J to 6 bases, leaving 3 bases not matched to a gene. Germline CDR1 is SGDLS and CDR2 is YYNGEE.

This chain links TRBV5-1 with TRBJ2-5, with 8 bases matching TRBD1. This CDR3 region has 13 residues. Germline CDR1 is SGHRS and CDR2 is YFSETQ. V trimming: 5 bases; J trimming: 9 bases; junction bases outside the gene matches: 9. CDR3 nucleotides: TGCGCCAGCAGTCCGGACAGGGAGTGGGCCCAGTACTTC. Protein sequence: CASSPDREWAQYF.

The V gene is TRBV5-6, the J gene TRBJ1-5, with D unresolved. Germline CDR1 is SGHDT and CDR2 is YYEEEE. The CDR3 is 12 residues long. V shed 3 bases and J shed 3 bases, with 4 bases lying between them. The CDR3 spells CASSYYNQPQHF. CDR3 coding DNA: TGTGCCAGCAGCTACTACAATCAGCCCCAGCATTTT.

The sample holds one count of this clone. V is TRBV7-8 and J is TRBJ1-1; D unresolved. From germline, CDR1 is SGHVS and CDR2 FQNEAQ. The CDR3 has 14 residues. Trimming removed 5 bases at V and 2 bases at J, with 12 bases between. The CDR3 sequence is CASSIDILNTEAFF. For the CDR3, the DNA is TGTGCCAGCAGCATTGACATACTCAACACTGAAGCTTTCTTT.

The chain has TRBV2 and TRBJ1-1; D is ambiguous. The V gene lost 5 bases and the J gene lost 4 bases, with 8 bases spanning the gap. Per the germline V gene, CDR1 is SNHLY and CDR2 is FYNNEI. The CDR3 has 12 amino acids. The CDR3 spells CASSTAGTEAFF. As DNA, the CDR3 is TGTGCCAGCAGTACCGCCGGCACTGAAGCTTTCTTT. The complete variable domain, with remaining parts taken from reference TRBV2 and TRBJ1-1, reads EPEVTQTPSHQVTQMGQEVILRCVPISNHLYFYWYRQILGQKVEFLVSFYNNEISEKSEIFDDQFSVERPDGSNFTLKIRSTKLEDSAMYFCASSTAGTEAFFGQGTRLTVV.

The chain is built from TRBV4-1 and TRBJ2-7, with 8 bases lining up with TRBD2. V was clipped by 5 bases and J by 4 bases; unmatched bases: 10. The length of the CDR3 is 15 residues. Germline V gene lookup returns CDR1 MGHRA and CDR2 YSYEKL. The CDR3 sequence is CASSSGPLAVYEQYF. The CDR3 DNA is TGCGCCAGCAGCTCCGGGCCACTAGCGGTATACGAGCAGTACTTC.